This entry features one T cell receptor beta chain sequence. The antigen remains unidentified. Profiling relied on immunoSEQ multiplex PCR, and the TCRdb table lists in-frame clones only, not all of them. The table lists around 650,000 clones, approximately 96% of them singletons, with about 0.12% in the top ten. The naive CD8 population came from CD45RO-negative cells selected for CCR7, without terminally differentiated effector memory CD45RA+ cells. Each of the donors was a healthy adult who was HIV-negative and had not had a recent acute infection or vaccination. There are 15 residues in the CDR3. The V and J ends lost 6 bases and 4 bases, in that order; junction bases with no gene match: 10. Per the germline V gene, CDR1 is SQVTM and CDR2 is ANQGSEA. These data are taken from a study of shared clonotypes between healthy human individuals. Study results and limitations: Relative to memory subsets, naive subsets generally showed larger estimated richness.

Material: naive CD8+ T cells sorted from blood. This clonotype originated in a woman between 25 and 40 years old in good health. The chain has TRBV29-1 and TRBJ1-2, with 11 positions matching TRBD1. This chain's CDR3 is CSVPEDRGPRYGYTF. The CDR3 DNA is TGCAGCGTCCCCGAGGACAGGGGGCCTCGCTATGGCTACACCTTC.